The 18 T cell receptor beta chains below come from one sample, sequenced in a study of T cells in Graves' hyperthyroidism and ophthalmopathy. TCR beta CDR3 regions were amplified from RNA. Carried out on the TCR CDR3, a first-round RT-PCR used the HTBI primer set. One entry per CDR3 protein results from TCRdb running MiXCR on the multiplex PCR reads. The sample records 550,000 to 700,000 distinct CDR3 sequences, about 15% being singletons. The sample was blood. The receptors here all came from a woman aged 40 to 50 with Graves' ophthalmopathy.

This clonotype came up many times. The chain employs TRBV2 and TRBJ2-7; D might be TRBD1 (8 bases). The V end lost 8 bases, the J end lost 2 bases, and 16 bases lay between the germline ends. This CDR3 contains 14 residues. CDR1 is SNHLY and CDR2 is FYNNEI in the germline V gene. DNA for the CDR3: TGTGCCAGCGGAGAACAGGGGGGGGCCTACGAGCAGTACTTC. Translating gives CASGEQGGAYEQYF.

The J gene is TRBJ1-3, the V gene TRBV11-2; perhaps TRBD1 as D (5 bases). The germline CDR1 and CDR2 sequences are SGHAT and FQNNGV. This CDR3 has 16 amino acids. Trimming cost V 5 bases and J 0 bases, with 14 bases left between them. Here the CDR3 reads CASSPRPDSSGNTIYF. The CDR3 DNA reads TGTGCCAGCAGCCCCAGACCTGACAGCTCTGGAAACACCATATATTTT.

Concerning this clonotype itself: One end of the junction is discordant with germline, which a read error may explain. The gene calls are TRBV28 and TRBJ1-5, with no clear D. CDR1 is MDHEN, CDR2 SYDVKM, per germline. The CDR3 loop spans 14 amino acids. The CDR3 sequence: CASIPPSWNQPHHF. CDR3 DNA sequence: TGTGCCAGCATTCCTCCGAGTTGGAATCAGCCCCATCATTTT.

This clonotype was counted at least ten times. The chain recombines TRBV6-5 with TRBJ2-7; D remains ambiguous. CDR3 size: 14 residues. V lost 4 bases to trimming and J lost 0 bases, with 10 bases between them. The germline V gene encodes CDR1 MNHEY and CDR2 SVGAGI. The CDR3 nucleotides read TGTGCCAGCAGTTCCCCGACCAACTCCTACGAGCAGTACTTC. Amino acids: CASSSPTNSYEQYF.

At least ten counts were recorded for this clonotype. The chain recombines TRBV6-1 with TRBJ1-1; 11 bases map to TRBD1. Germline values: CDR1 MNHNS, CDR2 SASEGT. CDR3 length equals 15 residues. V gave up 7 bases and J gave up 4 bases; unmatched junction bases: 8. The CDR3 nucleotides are TGTGCCAGCAAGGGGACAGGGGGTTTGGGCACTGAAGCTTTCTTT. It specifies CASKGTGGLGTEAFF.

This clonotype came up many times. CDR3 sequence (DNA): TGTGCCAGCAGCGTAAGCCCTCTGAACACTGAAGCTTTCTTT. This codes for CASSVSPLNTEAFF. The genes are TRBV9 and TRBJ1-1, with D uncertain. In germline, CDR1 is SGDLS, CDR2 YYNGEE. V was cut by 1 base and J by 0 bases, with 7 bases left in between. The CDR3 has 14 residues.

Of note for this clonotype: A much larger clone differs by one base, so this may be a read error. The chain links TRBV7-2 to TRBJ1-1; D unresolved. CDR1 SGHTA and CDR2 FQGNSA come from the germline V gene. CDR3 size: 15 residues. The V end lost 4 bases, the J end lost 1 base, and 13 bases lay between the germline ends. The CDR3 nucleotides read TGTGCCAGCAGCTCTCCCAACCAGGAGAACACTGAAGCTTTCTTT. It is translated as CASSSPNQENTEAFF.

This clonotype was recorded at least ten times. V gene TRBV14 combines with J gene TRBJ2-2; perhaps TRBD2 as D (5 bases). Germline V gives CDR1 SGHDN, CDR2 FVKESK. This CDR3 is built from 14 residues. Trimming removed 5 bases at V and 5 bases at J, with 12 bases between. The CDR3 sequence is CASSSTLATGELFF. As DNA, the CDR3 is TGTGCCAGCAGCTCAACCCTAGCTACCGGGGAGCTGTTTTTT.

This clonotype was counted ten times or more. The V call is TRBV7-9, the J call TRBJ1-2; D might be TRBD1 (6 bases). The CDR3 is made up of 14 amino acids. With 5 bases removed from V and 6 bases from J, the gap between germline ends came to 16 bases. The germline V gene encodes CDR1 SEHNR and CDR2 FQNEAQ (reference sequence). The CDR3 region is CASSQAGTRDGYTF. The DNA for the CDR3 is TGTGCCAGCAGCCAGGCCGGGACAAGAGATGGCTACACCTTC.

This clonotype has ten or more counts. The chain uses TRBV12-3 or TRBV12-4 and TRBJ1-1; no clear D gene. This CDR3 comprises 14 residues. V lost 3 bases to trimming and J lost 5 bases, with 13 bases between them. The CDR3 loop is CASSFPNRLTEAFF. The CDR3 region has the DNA TGTGCCAGCAGTTTTCCCAACAGACTTACTGAAGCTTTCTTT.

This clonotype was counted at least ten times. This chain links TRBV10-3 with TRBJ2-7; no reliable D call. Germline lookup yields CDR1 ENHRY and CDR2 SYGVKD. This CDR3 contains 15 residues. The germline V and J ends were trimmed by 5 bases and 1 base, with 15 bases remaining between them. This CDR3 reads CAISISGSASYEQYF. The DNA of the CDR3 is TGTGCCATCAGTATAAGTGGTAGTGCGTCCTACGAGCAGTACTTC.

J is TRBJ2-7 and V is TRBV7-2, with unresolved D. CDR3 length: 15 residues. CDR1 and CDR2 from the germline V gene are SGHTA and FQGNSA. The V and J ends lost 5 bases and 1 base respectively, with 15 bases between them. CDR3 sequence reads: CASSTLGQVSYEQYF. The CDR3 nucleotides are TGTGCCAGCAGCACACTTGGGCAGGTTTCCTACGAGCAGTACTTC.

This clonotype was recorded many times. CDR3 amino acids: CASRASSGEIYEQYF. CDR3 nucleotide sequence: TGTGCCAGTAGAGCCTCATCAGGGGAAATCTACGAGCAGTACTTC. J is TRBJ2-7 and V is TRBV19; tentative D call: TRBD1 (6 bases). The V gene's germline CDR1 is LNHDA and CDR2 SQIVND (reference sequence). V gave up 6 bases and J gave up 3 bases, with 18 bases separating them. This CDR3 spans 15 amino acids.

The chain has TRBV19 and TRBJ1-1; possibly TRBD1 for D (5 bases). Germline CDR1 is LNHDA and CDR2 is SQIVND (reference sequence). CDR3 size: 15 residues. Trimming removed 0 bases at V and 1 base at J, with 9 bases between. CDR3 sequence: CASSIEGTANTEAFF. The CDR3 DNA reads TGTGCCAGTAGTATAGAAGGGACGGCGAACACTGAAGCTTTCTTT.

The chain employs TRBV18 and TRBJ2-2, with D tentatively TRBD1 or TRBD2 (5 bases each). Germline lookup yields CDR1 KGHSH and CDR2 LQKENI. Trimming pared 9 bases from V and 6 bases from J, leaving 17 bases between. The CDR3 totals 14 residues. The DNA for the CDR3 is TGTGCCAGTCTATCTCGTGGGGACGCCGGGGAGCTGTTTTTT. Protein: CASLSRGDAGELFF. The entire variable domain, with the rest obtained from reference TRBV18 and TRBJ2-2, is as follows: NAGVMQNPRHLVRRRGQEARLRCSPMKGHSHVYWYRQLPEEGLKFMVYLQKENIIDESGMPKERFSAEFPKEGPSILRIQQVVRGDSAAYFCASLSRGDAGELFFGEGSRLTVL.

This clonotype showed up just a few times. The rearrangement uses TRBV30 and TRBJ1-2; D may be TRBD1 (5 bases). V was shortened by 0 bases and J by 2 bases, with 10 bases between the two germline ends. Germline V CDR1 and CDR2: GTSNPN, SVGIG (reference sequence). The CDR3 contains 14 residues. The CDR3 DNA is TGTGCCTGGAGTGTCGCGTCAGGGAACTATGGCTACACCTTC. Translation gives CAWSVASGNYGYTF.

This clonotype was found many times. CDR3 bases: TGTGCCAGCAGTTCTAGCGGGGCAAGCTCCTACGAGCAGTACTTC. The encoded protein is CASSSSGASSYEQYF. The chain combines TRBV6-5 with TRBJ2-7; 9 positions agree with TRBD2. CDR3 length: 15 amino acids. Germline-derived CDR1 and CDR2 are MNHEY and SVGAGI. Unmatched junction bases numbered 4, after V lost 4 bases and J lost 0 bases.

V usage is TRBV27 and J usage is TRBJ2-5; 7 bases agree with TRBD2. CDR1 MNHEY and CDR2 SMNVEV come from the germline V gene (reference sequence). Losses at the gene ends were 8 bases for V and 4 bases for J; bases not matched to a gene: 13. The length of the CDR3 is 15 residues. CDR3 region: CASLKTLRERETQYF. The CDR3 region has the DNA TGTGCCAGCTTAAAAACTTTGCGGGAGCGAGAGACCCAGTACTTC.